This T cell receptor beta chain was found in a study of CD8+CD57+ T cells in acquired aplastic anemia. Genomic DNA acted as the template from which TCR beta VDJ combination and CDR3 sequence profiling were carried out. TCRdb ran MiXCR on the reads and lists one entry per CDR3 protein. In the table there are 250,000 to 350,000 distinct CDR3 sequences, about 56% of which are singletons. The CDR3 is made up of 15 amino acids. V was trimmed by 4 bases and J by 0 bases, leaving 13 bases between them. Germline V lookup: CDR1 SGHVS, CDR2 FQNEAQ. This TCR came from a human donor with severe aplastic anemia or a healthy control (not recorded which). This chain joins TRBV7-8 and TRBJ2-7, with D tentatively TRBD1 (6 bases). The sequenced sample was sorted CD4+, CD8+, or CD8+CD57+ T cells (not recorded which) from PBMCs. The CDR3 sequence is CASSSEMDSSYEQYF. DNA for the CDR3: TGTGCCAGCAGCTCGGAAATGGACAGCTCCTACGAGCAGTACTTC. Drawing the rest from reference TRBV7-8 and TRBJ2-7, the complete variable domain is GAGVSQSPRYKVAKRGQDVALRCDPISGHVSLFWYQQALGQGPEFLTYFQNEAQLDKSGLPSDRFFAERPEGSVSTLKIQRTQQEDSAVYLCASSSEMDSSYEQYFGPGTRLTVT.